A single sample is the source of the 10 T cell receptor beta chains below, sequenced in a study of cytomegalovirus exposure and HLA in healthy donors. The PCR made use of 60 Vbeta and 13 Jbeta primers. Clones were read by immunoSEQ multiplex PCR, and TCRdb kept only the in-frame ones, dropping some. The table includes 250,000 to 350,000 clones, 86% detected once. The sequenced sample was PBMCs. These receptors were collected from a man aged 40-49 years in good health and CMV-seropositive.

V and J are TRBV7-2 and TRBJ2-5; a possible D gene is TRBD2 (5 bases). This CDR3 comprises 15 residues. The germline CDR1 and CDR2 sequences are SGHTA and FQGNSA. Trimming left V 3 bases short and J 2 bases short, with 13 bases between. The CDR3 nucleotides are TGTGCCAGCAGCTTTTTCGTGAGCGGACAAGAGACCCAGTACTTC. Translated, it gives CASSFFVSGQETQYF. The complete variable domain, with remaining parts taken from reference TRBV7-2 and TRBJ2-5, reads GAGVSQSPSNKVTEKGKDVELRCDPISGHTALYWYRQSLGQGLEFLIYFQGNSAPDKSGLPSDRFSAERTGGSVSTLTIQRTQQEDSAVYLCASSFFVSGQETQYFGPGTRLLVL.

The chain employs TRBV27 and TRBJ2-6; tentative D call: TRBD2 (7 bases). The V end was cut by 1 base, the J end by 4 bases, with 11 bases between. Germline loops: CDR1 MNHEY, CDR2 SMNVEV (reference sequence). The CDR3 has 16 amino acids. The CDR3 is CASSLLGGPGANVLTF. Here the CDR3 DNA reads TGTGCCAGCAGTTTATTGGGGGGGCCCGGGGCCAACGTCCTGACTTTC. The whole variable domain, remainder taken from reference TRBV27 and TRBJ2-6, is EAQVTQNPRYLITVTGKKLTVTCSQNMNHEYMSWYRQDPGLGLRQIYYSMNVEVTDKGDVPEGYKVSRKEKRNFPLILESPSPNQTSLYFCASSLLGGPGANVLTFGAGSRLTVL.

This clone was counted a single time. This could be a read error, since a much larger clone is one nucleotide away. DNA for the CDR3: TGTGCCAGCAGTTTGGACAGGGCCTATGGCTACACCTTC. This sequence encodes CASSLDRAYGYTF. This chain joins TRBV7-9 and TRBJ1-2, with 8 bases fitting TRBD1. This CDR3 region has 13 residues. CDR1 SEHNR and CDR2 FQNEAQ come from the germline V gene (reference sequence). The V and J ends lost 6 bases and 4 bases, in that order; junction bases with no gene match: 4.

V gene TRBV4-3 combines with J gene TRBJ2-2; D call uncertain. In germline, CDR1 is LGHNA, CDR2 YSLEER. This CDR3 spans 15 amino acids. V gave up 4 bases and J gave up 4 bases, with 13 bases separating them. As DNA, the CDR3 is TGCGCCAGCAGCCTATCGGGTTCGGGCACCGGGGAGCTGTTTTTT. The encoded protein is CASSLSGSGTGELFF.

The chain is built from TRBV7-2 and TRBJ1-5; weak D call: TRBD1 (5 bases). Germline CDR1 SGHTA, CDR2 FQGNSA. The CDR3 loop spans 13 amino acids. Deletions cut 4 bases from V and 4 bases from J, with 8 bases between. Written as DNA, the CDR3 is TGTGCCAGCAGCTATCAGGGAAATCAGCCCCAGCATTTT. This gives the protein CASSYQGNQPQHF.

Written as DNA, the CDR3 is TGCAGCGTTGCCAGGAGGTTGGCAGATACGCAGTATTTT. It yields the protein CSVARRLADTQYF. The chain couples TRBV29-1 to TRBJ2-3, with D perhaps matching TRBD2 (5 bases). The V end lost 4 bases, the J end lost 4 bases, and 12 bases lay between the germline ends. The CDR3 totals 13 residues. Germline values: CDR1 SQVTM, CDR2 ANQGSEA.

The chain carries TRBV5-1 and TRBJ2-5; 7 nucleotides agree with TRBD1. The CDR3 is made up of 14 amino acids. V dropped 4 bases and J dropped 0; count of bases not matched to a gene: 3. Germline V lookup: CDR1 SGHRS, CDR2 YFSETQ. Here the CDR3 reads CASSRTGNQETQYF. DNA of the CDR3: TGCGCCAGCAGCCGGACAGGAAACCAAGAGACCCAGTACTTC.

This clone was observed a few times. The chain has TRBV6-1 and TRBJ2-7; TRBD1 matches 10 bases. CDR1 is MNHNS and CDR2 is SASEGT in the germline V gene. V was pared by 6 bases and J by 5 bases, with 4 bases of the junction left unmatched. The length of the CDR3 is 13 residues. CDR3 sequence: CASRGQGRDEQYF. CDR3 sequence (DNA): TGTGCCAGCAGGGGACAGGGGAGGGACGAGCAGTACTTC.

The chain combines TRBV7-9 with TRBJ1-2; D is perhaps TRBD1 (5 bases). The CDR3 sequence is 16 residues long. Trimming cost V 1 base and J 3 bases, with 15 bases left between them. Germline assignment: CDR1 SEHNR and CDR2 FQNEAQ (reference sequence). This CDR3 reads CASSLGQGLDHYGYTF. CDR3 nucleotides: TGTGCCAGCAGCTTAGGGCAGGGTCTAGATCACTATGGCTACACCTTC. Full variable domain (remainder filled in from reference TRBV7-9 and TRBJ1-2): DTGVSQNPRHKITKRGQNVTFRCDPISEHNRLYWYRQTLGQGPEFLTYFQNEAQLEKSRLLSDRFSAERPKGSFSTLEIQRTEQGDSAMYLCASSLGQGLDHYGYTFGSGTRLTVV.

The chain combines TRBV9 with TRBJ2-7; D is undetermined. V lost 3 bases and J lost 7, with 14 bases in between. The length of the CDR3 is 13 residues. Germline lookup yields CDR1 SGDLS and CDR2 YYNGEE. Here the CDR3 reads CASSGETHGEQYF. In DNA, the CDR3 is TGTGCCAGCAGCGGAGAGACACATGGAGAGCAGTACTTC.